Listed here are 28 T cell receptor beta chains from one sample, sequenced in a study of post-analysis software for immune sequencing data. Study observations and caveats: In patients, about 5 TRBV segments were more frequent than in controls, with TRBV5-6, TRBV5-1 and TRBV20-1 among them.

Their antigens remain unidentified. Sequencing libraries made from TCR beta cDNA carried unique molecular identifiers. From the PCR reads, TCRdb called clonotypes with MiXCR, one entry per CDR3 protein. There are about 200,000 distinct CDR3 sequences in the sample; over 25% occur only once, and approximately 3.6% lies in the top ten. Sequenced material: blood. The receptors stem from a girl aged 2-17 years with multiple sclerosis.

This chain links TRBV6-6 with TRBJ2-5; a possible D gene is TRBD1 (6 bases). This CDR3 comprises 13 residues. Deletions cut 10 bases from V and 2 bases from J, with 14 bases between. CDR1 MNHNY and CDR2 SVGAGI come from the germline V gene (reference sequence). CDR3 loop: CATSPQGQETQYF. The CDR3 coding sequence is TGTGCCACTAGCCCACAGGGTCAAGAGACCCAGTACTTC.

The V and J genes are TRBV7-2 and TRBJ1-1, with a tentative D call TRBD1 (5 bases). The CDR3 extends over 15 amino acids. Germline-derived CDR1 and CDR2 are SGHTA and FQGNSA. V was pared by 0 bases and J by 4 bases, with 12 bases between. The CDR3 protein is CASSLARVGSTEAFF. In nucleotides, the CDR3 is TGTGCCAGCAGCTTAGCCAGGGTGGGGAGCACTGAAGCTTTCTTT.

This rearrangement joins TRBV28 to TRBJ2-7, with a possible D match to TRBD2 (6 bases). V was pared by 3 bases and J by 2 bases, with 17 bases between. Germline CDR1 is MDHEN and CDR2 is SYDVKM. CDR3 size: 16 residues. The DNA for the CDR3 is TGTGCCAGCAGTTTCGAGGGCGGGATCGCAACCTACGAGCAGTACTTC. This gives the protein CASSFEGGIATYEQYF.

This clonotype has more than one count but fewer than ten. This sequence joins TRBV11-3 and TRBJ2-3, with a weak D call TRBD1 (6 bases). CDR1 and CDR2 from the germline V gene are SGHNT and YENEEA. CDR3 length: 15 residues. Trimming cost V 5 bases and J 2 bases, with 14 bases left between them. Here the CDR3 reads CASSPGHRPTDTQYF. As DNA, the CDR3 is TGTGCCAGCAGCCCGGGACATAGACCCACAGATACGCAGTATTTT.

The V gene is TRBV3-1, the J gene TRBJ2-7; D not resolved. The CDR3 is 13 residues long. Trimming shortened V by 3 bases and J by 6 bases, and 12 bases separated the two germline ends. Looked up from germline, CDR1 is LGHDT and CDR2 is YNNKEL (reference sequence). CDR3 protein: CASSQALVSEQYF. CDR3 bases: TGTGCCAGCAGCCAGGCCCTAGTTTCCGAGCAGTACTTC.

This clonotype was detected only a few times. A read error may be the cause here, since a much bigger clone is one base away. DNA of the CDR3: TGTGCCAGCAGCTTAGCTGTTAGCGGGGGAACAGATACGCAGTATTTT. This codes for CASSLAVSGGTDTQYF. The V gene is TRBV7-2, the J gene TRBJ2-3, with TRBD2 identical over 9 bases. Germline loops: CDR1 SGHTA, CDR2 FQGNSA. Unmatched junction bases numbered 4, after V lost 0 bases and J lost 3 bases. The CDR3 extends over 16 amino acids.

The chain carries TRBV20-1 and TRBJ2-3; TRBD1 or TRBD2 may be the D gene (6 bases each). The V and J ends lost 0 bases and 3 bases respectively, with 16 bases between them. Per germline, CDR1 DFQATT and CDR2 SNEGSKA (reference sequence). The CDR3 spans 16 residues. CDR3 in DNA: TGCAGTGCTAGAGATTTCGGGGGCTCATGGACAGATACGCAGTATTTT. Amino acids: CSARDFGGSWTDTQYF.

This clonotype was seen more than once but under ten times. The chain uses TRBV5-1 and TRBJ2-1, with D possibly matching TRBD1 (6 bases). V lost 7 bases and J lost 2, with 13 bases in between. This CDR3 is 14 amino acids long. Germline CDR1 SGHRS, CDR2 YFSETQ. CDR3 residues: CASHSGQTYNEQFF. CDR3 coding DNA: TGCGCCAGCCACTCCGGACAGACCTACAATGAGCAGTTCTTC.

This clonotype was found many times. The V gene is TRBV4-2, the J gene TRBJ2-1; 12 bases match TRBD2. Germline trimming cut 2 bases from V and 6 bases from J; bases unmatched to any gene: 8. Germline CDR1 LGHNA, CDR2 YNFKEQ. This CDR3 spans 17 amino acids. The CDR3 reads CASSQPPTSGGVNEQFF. CDR3 in DNA: TGTGCCAGCAGCCAACCCCCGACTAGCGGGGGAGTCAATGAGCAGTTCTTC.

This clonotype occurred a few times. The chain recombines TRBV13 with TRBJ2-7; the D gene could be TRBD1 or TRBD2 (5 bases each). Looked up from germline, CDR1 is PRHDT and CDR2 is FYEKMQ (reference sequence). Trimming cost V 6 bases and J 3 bases, with 15 bases left between them. The CDR3 length is 14 residues. In DNA, the CDR3 is TGTGCCAGCAGTAGAACCGGGACCGGCTACGAGCAGTACTTC. Translated: CASSRTGTGYEQYF.

This clonotype was detected ten times or more. The V gene is TRBV11-3, the J gene TRBJ2-1, with D tentatively TRBD1 or TRBD2 (5 bases each). The CDR3 extends over 13 amino acids. The germline V gene encodes CDR1 SGHNT and CDR2 YENEEA. Trimming cost V 6 bases and J 4 bases, with 10 bases left between them. The DNA of the CDR3 is TGTGCCAGCAGTGAGGGGAATTACAATGAGCAGTTCTTC. Translated: CASSEGNYNEQFF. The full variable domain, in which reference TRBV11-3 and TRBJ2-1 provide the parts outside the CDR3, is EAGVVQSPRYKIIEKKQPVAFWCNPISGHNTLYWYLQNLGQGPELLIRYENEEAVDDSQLPKDRFSAERLKGVDSTLKIQPAELGDSAVYLCASSEGNYNEQFFGPGTRLTVL.

Note on this clonotype: This may come from a read error, since a much larger clone is one base off. V gene TRBV5-1 combines with J gene TRBJ2-3, with D tentatively TRBD1 (5 bases). CDR1 SGHRS and CDR2 YFSETQ come from the germline V gene. V was shortened by 3 bases and J by 2 bases, with 16 bases between the two germline ends. This CDR3 has 16 amino acids. CDR3 residues: CASSWGVRDSTDTQYF. The CDR3 DNA reads TGCGCCAGCAGCTGGGGCGTCAGGGATTCCACAGATACGCAGTATTTT.

V usage is TRBV6-5 and J usage is TRBJ1-6; D may be TRBD1 (6 bases). The germline gives CDR1 MNHEY, CDR2 SVGAGI. Trimming pared 10 bases from V and 9 bases from J, leaving 16 bases between. This CDR3 is built from 13 residues. CDR3 coding DNA: TGTGCCACCAACGAGGGGGGGCGTTCACCCCTCCACTTT. Translating gives CATNEGGRSPLHF.

This clonotype was detected many times. The chain combines TRBV5-1 with TRBJ2-1; D remains unclear. The CDR3 covers 13 residues. V was trimmed by 0 bases and J by 5 bases, leaving 6 bases between them. Germline V gene data show CDR1 as SGHRS and CDR2 as YFSETQ. The CDR3 loop is CASSLAVDNEQFF. The DNA for the CDR3 is TGCGCCAGCAGCTTGGCCGTCGACAATGAGCAGTTCTTC.

V usage is TRBV7-8 and J usage is TRBJ1-4, with 9 bases aligning to TRBD1. V gave up 3 bases and J gave up 8 bases; unmatched junction bases: 7. CDR1 is SGHVS and CDR2 is FQNEAQ in the germline V gene. CDR3 length equals 15 residues. CDR3 loop: CASSFHRGLEEKLFF. In DNA, the CDR3 is TGTGCCAGCAGCTTCCACAGGGGGCTAGAAGAAAAACTGTTTTTT.

In the case of this clonotype: A read error may account for a junction end that differs from germline. The chain links TRBV5-1 to TRBJ2-7; tentatively, D is TRBD2 (5 bases). The germline V gene has CDR1 SGHRS and CDR2 YFSETQ. The CDR3 consists of 15 residues. For the CDR3, the DNA is TGCGTCAGCAGCCCTTCAGGACTTTCAGTTTGCGAGCAGTACTTC. Its translation: CVSSPSGLSVCEQYF.

This clonotype came up a few times. This chain connects TRBV20-1 to TRBJ1-6; perhaps TRBD1 as D (5 bases). The V end was cut by 0 bases, the J end by 10 bases, with 7 bases between. CDR3 length: 12 residues. Germline V gene data show CDR1 as DFQATT and CDR2 as SNEGSKA (reference sequence). The CDR3 protein is CSARDRDSPLHF. Written as DNA, the CDR3 is TGCAGTGCTAGAGATAGGGACTCACCCCTCCACTTT.

On this clonotype: Given a much more abundant clone one base away, this may be a read error. The V gene is TRBV5-1, the J gene TRBJ2-5; 7 bases are shared with TRBD1. Germline CDR1 is SGHRS and CDR2 is YFSETQ. The trim removed 3 bases at V and 1 base at J, leaving 6 bases unmatched. CDR3 length: 15 amino acids. The CDR3: CASSSSTGSQETQYF. The CDR3 DNA sequence: TGCGCCAGCAGCTCGTCGACAGGGTCCCAAGAGACCCAGTACTTC. The variable domain in full, with the rest retrieved from reference TRBV5-1 and TRBJ2-5, is KAGVTQTPRYLIKTRGQQVTLSCSPISGHRSVSWYQQTPGQGLQFLFEYFSETQRNKGNFPGRFSGRQFSNSRSEMNVSTLELGDSALYLCASSSSTGSQETQYFGPGTRLLVL.

The chain uses TRBV20-1 and TRBJ2-1; the match to TRBD2 covers 13 bases. The CDR3 covers 18 residues. The V gene's germline CDR1 is DFQATT and CDR2 SNEGSKA (reference sequence). With V trimmed by 1 base and J by 0 bases, 6 bases remained unmatched. CDR3 sequence: CSARGTSGRGGSYNEQFF. CDR3 coding DNA: TGCAGTGCTAGAGGGACTAGCGGGAGAGGGGGCTCCTACAATGAGCAGTTCTTC.

This chain connects TRBV5-1 to TRBJ2-5; D not certain. Trimming pared 4 bases from V and 11 bases from J, leaving 24 bases between. This CDR3 contains 15 residues. The germline gives CDR1 SGHRS, CDR2 YFSETQ. CDR3 nucleotides: TGCGCCAGCAGCCAGGAGCCTCTCAGGTCCAATGAGCAGTACTTC. The encoded protein is CASSQEPLRSNEQYF.

This clonotype was counted only a few times. A much larger clonotype is one base distant, so this may be a read error. The genes are TRBV29-1 and TRBJ2-5; D perhaps matches TRBD2 (5 bases). The J call may be in error: the DNA end matches TRBJ2-7 better. The CDR3 extends over 11 amino acids. Looked up from germline, CDR1 is SQVTM and CDR2 is ANQGSEA. This CDR3 reads CSVERGSEQYF. The DNA for the CDR3 is TGCAGCGTTGAACGGGGTTCCGAGCAGTACTTC.

This clonotype was observed many times. This chain links TRBV20-1 with TRBJ2-7; tentative D call: TRBD2 (7 bases). The germline gives CDR1 DFQATT, CDR2 SNEGSKA (reference sequence). V dropped 6 bases and J dropped 3 bases, with 18 bases sitting between them. This CDR3 contains 14 residues. The CDR3 loop is CSARYPGGNYEQYF. The CDR3 coding sequence is TGCAGTGCCAGATACCCGGGGGGCAACTACGAGCAGTACTTC.

This clonotype has at least ten counts. The chain employs TRBV20-1 and TRBJ2-7; D ambiguous. CDR1 is DFQATT and CDR2 is SNEGSKA in the germline V gene (reference sequence). The CDR3 is made up of 12 amino acids. Trimming cost V 3 bases and J 3 bases, with 9 bases left between them. The CDR3 sequence: CSASLPSYEQYF. The CDR3, as DNA: TGCAGTGCTAGCTTGCCGAGCTACGAGCAGTACTTC.

The chain links TRBV5-1 to TRBJ2-2; possibly TRBD1 or TRBD2 for D (5 bases each). The CDR3 has 15 residues. Germline-derived CDR1 and CDR2 are SGHRS and YFSETQ. V lost 5 bases and J lost 1, with 12 bases in between. CDR3 DNA sequence: TGCGCCAGCAGACACGGGACCGTGAACACCGGGGAGCTGTTTTTT. Protein: CASRHGTVNTGELFF.

This clonotype occurred a few times. The J gene is TRBJ1-5, the V gene TRBV12-3 or TRBV12-4; TRBD1 agrees at 9 bases. V shed 6 bases and J 6 bases; nucleotides not matched to a gene: 6. This CDR3 contains 14 residues. DNA of the CDR3: TGTGCCAGCAGAGGGACAGGGAGCGGTCAGCCCCAGCATTTT. Its protein product is CASRGTGSGQPQHF.

The gene calls are TRBV7-3 and TRBJ2-3; D gene ambiguous. The CDR3 is made up of 15 amino acids. The V end lost 5 bases, the J end lost 2 bases, and 14 bases lay between the germline ends. The germline V gene has CDR1 SGHTA and CDR2 FQGTGA. The CDR3 region has the DNA TGTGCCAGCAGCATTACGTCCAGGTTCACAGATACGCAGTATTTT. It translates to CASSITSRFTDTQYF.

This clonotype was counted once. A read error is possible here, since a much larger clone lies one base away. The chain is built from TRBV7-2 and TRBJ2-1; 7 nucleotides align to TRBD1. This CDR3 has 15 amino acids. Germline-derived CDR1 and CDR2 are SGHTA and FQGNSA. The ends lost 1 base at V and 14 bases at J; junction bases unmatched: 14. CDR3 in DNA: TGTGCCAGCAGCTTAGTAGGGGGCGGCAGGACTGGGGAGTTCTTC. Its translation: CASSLVGGGRTGEFF.

Comments on this clonotype: At one boundary the junction diverges from the germline segment, which might be a read error. The chain joins TRBV7-3 to TRBJ2-2; perhaps TRBD2 as D (5 bases). Germline CDR1 reads SGHTA; CDR2 reads FQGTGA. The CDR3 contains 15 residues. CDR3 residues: CASSLRAPKTGELFF. CDR3 in DNA: TGTGCCAGCAGCTTGAGGGCCCCGAAAACCGGGGAGCTGTTTTTT.